The 23 T cell receptor beta chains in this list originate from one sample, sequenced in a study of T cell changes during pregnancy in multiple sclerosis. The data were produced by immunoSEQ multiplex PCR, yet TCRdb's version contains in-frame clones alone and is incomplete. The sample includes some 60,000 clones, just under 90% seen only once; the top ten take about 5.4%. The sample was peripheral blood from another person, used as feeder cells. These receptors all come from a human donor whose cells served as feeder cells for cultures in a pregnancy study.

V is TRBV6-4 and J is TRBJ2-2; D may match TRBD1 or TRBD2 (6 bases each). This CDR3 is built from 15 residues. CDR1 is MRHNA and CDR2 is SNTAGT in the germline V gene. The V and J ends lost 3 bases and 3 bases respectively, with 11 bases between them. In DNA form, the CDR3 reads TGTGCCAGCAGTGAAGGGGGGACGGACACCGGGGAGCTGTTTTTT. It codes for CASSEGGTDTGELFF.

This chain uses TRBV19 with TRBJ1-5; 11 bases are shared with TRBD1. Germline V gives CDR1 LNHDA, CDR2 SQIVND (reference sequence). The CDR3 spans 16 residues. V was pared by 4 bases and J by 4 bases, with 6 bases of the junction left unmatched. The CDR3 spells CASSTRTGGMNQPQHF. CDR3 nucleotide sequence: TGTGCCAGTAGTACCCGGACAGGGGGCATGAATCAGCCCCAGCATTTT.

V and J are TRBV12-1 and TRBJ2-5; the DNA was not used to check the table's D call, TRBD2. TRBV12-1 is designated a pseudogene. This CDR3 is 16 amino acids long. For the CDR3, the DNA is TGTGCCAGCAGCTTCCACCGGGGGGCGGGATGGGAGACCCAGTACTTC. This codes for CASSFHRGAGWETQYF.

Only one count was recorded for this clone. Other DNA variants within this sample encode the same CDR3. The V call is TRBV27, the J call TRBJ2-7; 10 bases line up with TRBD1. Trimming cost V 0 bases and J 1 base; bases outside gene matches: 6. Germline CDR1 MNHEY, CDR2 SMNVEV (reference sequence). The length of the CDR3 is 17 residues. In DNA, the CDR3 is TGTGCCAGCAGTTTATCGCCCCCGGGACAGGGGTCCTACGAGCAGTACTTC. It translates to CASSLSPPGQGSYEQYF.

The chain is built from TRBV6-5 and TRBJ2-3; 15 bases fit TRBD2. In germline, CDR1 is MNHEY, CDR2 SVGAGI. The trim removed 6 bases at V and 11 bases at J, leaving 9 bases unmatched. The CDR3 covers 15 residues. This CDR3 reads CASSGLAGGPRGQYF. DNA of the CDR3: TGTGCCAGCAGCGGACTAGCGGGAGGGCCTCGGGGGCAGTATTTT.

The rearrangement joins TRBV30 to TRBJ1-2; 8 positions agree with TRBD1. CDR1 GTSNPN and CDR2 SVGIG come from the germline V gene (reference sequence). CDR3 length equals 13 residues. The V segment lost 2 bases and the J segment 8 bases; nucleotides outside the gene matches: 7. The CDR3 DNA reads TGTGCCTGGAGTCCCCGACAGGGGTCAGGCTACACCTTC. Residues: CAWSPRQGSGYTF. The variable domain in full, with the rest retrieved from reference TRBV30 and TRBJ1-2, is SQTIHQWPATLVQPVGSPLSLECTVEGTSNPNLYWYRQAAGRGLQLLFYSVGIGQISSEVPQNLSASRPQDRQFILSSKKLLLSDSGFYLCAWSPRQGSGYTFGSGTRLTVV.

The CDR3 here is CAWSVRQGFGEQYF. DNA of the CDR3: TGTGCCTGGAGTGTACGTCAGGGCTTTGGCGAGCAGTACTTC. The chain has TRBV30 and TRBJ2-7, with a possible D match to TRBD1 (5 bases). In germline, CDR1 is GTSNPN, CDR2 SVGIG (reference sequence). The CDR3 is 14 residues long. Trimming cost V 0 bases and J 6 bases, with 15 bases left between them.

This chain joins TRBV4-2 and TRBJ2-2; D tentatively reads TRBD1 or TRBD2 (5 bases each). Trimming stripped 4 bases from V and 5 bases from J, with 11 bases between. This CDR3 region has 14 residues. CDR1 is LGHNA, CDR2 YNFKEQ, per germline. This chain's CDR3 is CASSRGRWTGELFF. CDR3 nucleotides: TGTGCCAGCAGCCGGGGACGTTGGACCGGGGAGCTGTTTTTT.

The chain links TRBV2 to TRBJ2-7; 9 bases fit TRBD1. The V and J ends lost 2 bases and 6 bases, in that order; junction bases with no gene match: 5. The CDR3 contains 14 residues. CDR1 and CDR2 (germline): SNHLY, FYNNEI. CDR3 protein: CASSEWDRVGEQYF. In nucleotides, the CDR3 is TGTGCCAGCAGTGAATGGGACAGGGTAGGCGAGCAGTACTTC.

The gene calls are TRBV18 and TRBJ1-1; D perhaps matches TRBD1 (5 bases). CDR3 length equals 15 residues. Germline values: CDR1 KGHSH, CDR2 LQKENI. Trimming pared 2 bases from V and 5 bases from J, leaving 15 bases between. The CDR3 loop reads CASSPNGGEGTEAFF. CDR3 bases: TGTGCCAGCTCACCAAATGGAGGGGAGGGAACTGAAGCTTTCTTT.

The chain is built from TRBV6-1 and TRBJ2-7; D is perhaps TRBD1 (6 bases). Germline values: CDR1 MNHNS, CDR2 SASEGT. V was pared by 6 bases and J by 2 bases, with 14 bases between. This CDR3 contains 14 residues. Here the CDR3 DNA reads TGTGCCAGCAGCCTAGGGACAAAACCCTACGAGCAGTACTTC. It yields the protein CASSLGTKPYEQYF.

The chain has TRBV5-6 and TRBJ1-1; 10 bases line up with TRBD1. The germline CDR1 and CDR2 sequences are SGHDT and YYEEEE. CDR3 length: 17 amino acids. V shed 4 bases, J shed 1 base, and the junction held 10 bases outside the gene matches. DNA for the CDR3: TGTGCCAGCAGCCACCGGGACAGGGGAGGATGGAACACTGAAGCTTTCTTT. This codes for CASSHRDRGGWNTEAFF.

The rearrangement uses TRBV27 and TRBJ1-5; D gene ambiguous. Trimming shortened V by 3 bases and J by 3 bases, and 9 bases separated the two germline ends. Germline lookup yields CDR1 MNHEY and CDR2 SMNVEV (reference sequence). The CDR3 has 14 residues. CDR3 nucleotide sequence: TGTGCCAGCAGTTTCACGGCGTTCAATCAGCCCCAGCATTTT. This encodes CASSFTAFNQPQHF.

Only a few counts were recorded for this clone. The CDR3 nucleotides read TGTGCCAGCAGCTCGGGGCCTCTAGGGGGCGAGCAGTACTTC. Its translation is CASSSGPLGGEQYF. This chain links TRBV5-6 with TRBJ2-7, with a tentative D call TRBD1 (6 bases). Germline CDR1 and CDR2: SGHDT and YYEEEE. Trimming took off 3 bases at V and 6 bases at J, with 16 bases between the two ends. CDR3 length: 14 amino acids. Full variable domain (rest looked up from reference TRBV5-6 and TRBJ2-7): DAGVTQSPTHLIKTRGQQVTLRCSPKSGHDTVSWYQQALGQGPQFIFQYYEEEERQRGNFPDRFSGHQFPNYSSELNVNALLLGDSALYLCASSSGPLGGEQYFGPGTRLTVT.

The chain carries TRBV5-1 and TRBJ2-1; D is undetermined. V was cut by 5 bases and J by 5 bases, with 14 bases left in between. CDR3 size: 14 residues. Germline V gene sequence: CDR1 SGHRS, CDR2 YFSETQ. Here the CDR3 reads CASRPLGIDNEQFF. CDR3 DNA sequence: TGCGCCAGCAGACCCTTGGGGATCGACAATGAGCAGTTCTTC.

The rearrangement uses TRBV18 and TRBJ2-7; tentative D call: TRBD2 (5 bases). CDR3 length: 12 residues. Per germline, CDR1 KGHSH and CDR2 LQKENI. V lost 0 bases and J lost 7, with 7 bases in between. The CDR3 loop is CASSPPTGEQYF. CDR3 DNA: TGTGCCAGCTCACCACCGACGGGGGAGCAGTACTTC.

This clone was observed once. The gene calls are TRBV10-3 and TRBJ2-2, with D perhaps TRBD2 (6 bases). The V and J ends lost 3 bases and 5 bases respectively, with 13 bases between them. Germline V gene lookup returns CDR1 ENHRY and CDR2 SYGVKD. The CDR3 contains 15 residues. CDR3: CAISDSLAETGELFF. The CDR3 nucleotides are TGTGCCATCAGTGACTCTTTAGCGGAAACCGGGGAGCTGTTTTTT.

The V and J genes are TRBV5-5 and TRBJ2-7; TRBD2 matches at 7 bases. V gave up 4 bases and J gave up 2 bases; unmatched junction bases: 15. The CDR3 has 17 amino acids. Germline V gene sequence: CDR1 SGHKS, CDR2 YYEKEE (reference sequence). The CDR3 reads CASSQGSGLAAAYEQYF. The CDR3 DNA reads TGTGCCAGCAGCCAAGGGTCCGGGCTAGCGGCGGCCTACGAGCAGTACTTC.

The chain couples TRBV9 to TRBJ2-7; 9 nucleotides align to TRBD1. J was trimmed by 7 bases and V by 0 bases; bases with no gene match: 8. Germline V gene lookup returns CDR1 SGDLS and CDR2 YYNGEE. This CDR3 is built from 15 residues. For the CDR3, the DNA is TGTGCCAGCAGCGTAGGTGGGACAGGGTTATGGGAGCAGTACTTC. Translation: CASSVGGTGLWEQYF.

The rearrangement joins TRBV11-3 to TRBJ2-6; D not resolved. Germline V gives CDR1 SGHNT, CDR2 YENEEA. CDR3 length: 14 amino acids. V was clipped by 1 base and J by 2 bases, with 3 bases between them. CDR3 protein: CASSLGPGANVLTF. CDR3 nucleotides: TGTGCCAGCAGCTTAGGTCCTGGGGCCAACGTCCTGACTTTC.

This clone was counted a few times. V usage is TRBV28 and J usage is TRBJ1-6; TRBD1 matches 7 bases. The CDR3 length is 12 residues. Per germline, CDR1 MDHEN and CDR2 SYDVKM. V lost 8 bases and J lost 8; bases outside the gene matches: 3. CDR3 sequence: CASGDSDSPLHF. The CDR3 DNA is TGTGCCAGCGGGGACAGTGATTCACCCCTCCACTTT.

The V and J genes are TRBV9 and TRBJ1-2, with 8 bases fitting TRBD1. Trimming removed 1 base from V and 8 bases from J; junction bases left unmatched: 10. The CDR3 is made up of 15 amino acids. The germline V gene encodes CDR1 SGDLS and CDR2 YYNGEE. The CDR3 coding sequence is TGTGCCAGCAGCGTAATGAGCCCCGGACAGGGAGGCTACACCTTC. It specifies CASSVMSPGQGGYTF.

The rearrangement uses TRBV29-1 and TRBJ2-7; 7 bases are shared with TRBD1. The CDR3 runs to 12 residues. The germline gives CDR1 SQVTM, CDR2 ANQGSEA. V lost 3 bases and J lost 6; bases outside the gene matches: 5. CDR3 sequence (DNA): TGCAGCGTTGATGAGGGGGCGAGCGAGCAGTACTTC. The encoded protein is CSVDEGASEQYF.